The subject of this entry is one T cell receptor beta chain. This CDR3 is also generated by other DNA sequences in the sample. This sample is part of a study of cytotoxic CD8 clonotypes in ibrutinib-treated CLL. The length of the CDR3 is 13 residues. The germline V gene encodes CDR1 LNHDA and CDR2 SQIVND (reference sequence). V lost 5 bases and J lost 1, with 9 bases in between. Target depth was 1 in 200,000 to 1 in 1 million T cells, about 10x per clonotype. Generated by immunoSEQ multiplex PCR, the TCRdb table keeps only in-frame clones and is missing some. The sample holds approximately 330,000 clones, around four fifths seen once.

The source is a human donor with chronic lymphocytic leukemia. This chain joins TRBV19 and TRBJ2-7; the D gene is possibly TRBD1 (5 bases). Material: PBMCs, obtained before ibrutinib treatment. CDR3 residues: CASSAGQSYEQYF. CDR3 sequence (DNA): TGTGCCAGTAGTGCCGGACAATCCTACGAGCAGTACTTC. Variable domain in full (rest from reference TRBV19 and TRBJ2-7): DGGITQSPKYLFRKEGQNVTLSCEQNLNHDAMYWYRQDPGQGLRLIYYSQIVNDFQKGDIAEGYSVSREKKESFPLTVTSAQKNPTAFYLCASSAGQSYEQYFGPGTRLTVT.